Listed here are 3 T cell receptor beta chains from one sample, sequenced in a study of T cell changes during pregnancy in multiple sclerosis (dated by TCRdb to the late 2010s). Library preparation used the immunoSEQ multiplex PCR assay. In its TCRdb copy, this immuneACCESS table keeps in-frame sequences only and misses some clones. Where compared with another copy, unresolved V genes explain less than half of these, and the others have no known cause. In this sample the table shows about 77,000 clones, around 89% of which occur a single time. Jointly, the top ten make up around 1.8% of the sample. Material: peripheral blood, obtained before pregnancy. The receptor set was obtained from a female donor with multiple sclerosis, enrolled in a pregnancy study.

This clone has only one observation. V and J are TRBV2 and TRBJ2-5, with D unclear. This CDR3 is 13 amino acids long. The V end lost 6 bases, the J end lost 3 bases, and 11 bases lay between the germline ends. Germline V gives CDR1 SNHLY, CDR2 FYNNEI. The CDR3 protein is CASSLWAEETQYF. The CDR3 DNA sequence: TGTGCCAGCAGCCTTTGGGCAGAAGAGACCCAGTACTTC.

This sequence joins TRBV6-1 and TRBJ1-1; D remains ambiguous. The CDR3 totals 13 residues. The V and J ends lost 2 bases and 3 bases respectively, with 7 bases between them. The germline CDR1 and CDR2 sequences are MNHNS and SASEGT. CDR3 in DNA: TGTGCCAGCAGTGAACTTGGGCACACTGAAGCTTTCTTT. Its translation: CASSELGHTEAFF.

The chain is built from TRBV4-2 and TRBJ2-1; tentative D call: TRBD2 (6 bases). Germline V gives CDR1 LGHNA, CDR2 YNFKEQ. This CDR3 region has 17 residues. The V end was cut by 4 bases, the J end by 0 bases, with 16 bases between. The CDR3 bases are TGTGCCAGCAGCCTCACACTCGATAGCGGCTCCTACAATGAGCAGTTCTTC. Encoded protein: CASSLTLDSGSYNEQFF.